The source of this TCR beta chain is a study of cytomegalovirus exposure and HLA in healthy donors. The study's findings and limits: A later analysis reportedly found that, within productive TCRs, an Asian-associated ancestry cluster had fewer N-insertions than the mean observed across the approximately 700 donors. Several of the most significant clusters appeared linked to common viral pathogens, based on a later analysis.

A multiplex PCR was run with 60 Vbeta primers and 13 Jbeta primers. Original processing notes: Among the unique TCR beta chains that a later analysis counted, about 85 million in all, 9.5 million to 11 million were shared. Here immunoSEQ multiplex PCR was the method, and the copy in TCRdb shows in-frame clones only, minus some. V and J calls and clone size are given by that table; D and trimming were obtained from the DNA. The sample shows over 100,000 clones, around 80% of them seen only once. Concerning this clone: Its antigen remains unknown.

V was pared by 0 bases and J by 10 bases, with 16 bases between. Germline CDR1 SGHRS, CDR2 YFSETQ. CDR3 length: 14 amino acids. The chain has TRBV5-1 and TRBJ1-1; D may be TRBD1 (5 bases). Sequenced input: PBMCs. The receptor was isolated from a woman between 18 and 30 years old in good health and CMV-seropositive. The chain's CDR3 is CASSLDSGQVTAFF. CDR3 DNA sequence: TGCGCCAGCAGCTTGGATTCCGGACAAGTGACAGCTTTCTTT.